The sequence of this T cell receptor beta chain was determined in a study of T cells in Graves' hyperthyroidism and ophthalmopathy (dated by TCRdb to between 2018 and 2020). About the investigation overall: Peripheral blood samples were taken at the time of initial diagnosis, prior to any treatment. Following sampling, methimazole starting at 30 mg daily was given to hyperthyroidism patients, and high-dose intravenous methylprednisolone was given to ophthalmopathy patients. TCR V-J signatures able to tell the groups apart were searched for in a discovery cohort of 90 to 100 patients, of whom fewer than 45 had Graves' ophthalmopathy and some 60 had stable Graves' hyperthyroidism. The approximately 98 discovery patients were randomly divided into training and test sets at a 7:3 ratio. The study also compared thyroid tissue and blood T-cell repertoires from about six Graves' hyperthyroidism patients. Whether ophthalmopathy could be predicted prospectively was tested in an independent validation cohort made up of some 20 hyperthyroidism patients plus 17 patients who later progressed to ophthalmopathy. According to the paper, TCR Vbeta CDR3 sequencing was carried out on some 130 peripheral blood samples, which came from 40 to 45 ophthalmopathy, approximately 78 hyperthyroidism and roughly 17 progressor patients.

Paper-wide results and their limitations: A 13 V-J signature model separated ophthalmopathy from stable hyperthyroidism, with around 91% sensitivity and 81.08% specificity in cross-validation and 80%/75% in testing. No statistical method was used to fix the sample size in advance, and group allocation was not hidden from the investigators. In validation, the model predicted progression to ophthalmopathy with about 71% sensitivity and 72.22% specificity, a median of 6.5 months before onset. Most expanded thyroid clonotypes (frequency above 0.001) were also found in blood, which suggests that blood repertoires may mirror thyroid immune responses.

From cysteine to phenylalanine, the CDR3 is 14 amino acids long. The CDR3 DNA has 42 bases and is translated from base 1. The trim is 5 bases for V and 4 bases for J, with a gap of 12 bases between the germline ends. This clonotype was seen repeatedly, ten times or more. No antigen is known for it. No base-level quality is on record; no much larger clone is a single base apart. In the ophthalmopathy patients, disease was moderately to severely active, with a Clinical Activity Score of 3 or more, a NOSPECS grade of 4 or more, and a duration of less than 3 months. Any patient with an uncontrolled infection, another autoimmune disease, pregnancy or lactation was excluded. Diagnoses were based on clinical symptoms, serum thyroxine and TRAb, thyroid ultrasound and orbital computed tomography. PBMCs were separated from under 12 ml of fresh peripheral blood using Ficoll-Paque density gradient centrifugation. Trizol reagent was used to extract total RNA, and RNA quality was then checked on an Agilent 2100 Bioanalyzer.

TCR beta CDR3 regions were amplified from RNA transcripts. A first-round RT-PCR of the TCR CDR3 used the HTBI primer set with the Qiagen OneStep RT-PCR kit. A second multiplex PCR round built the libraries, followed by size selection and purification. Paired-end sequencing of the libraries was performed with 100 bp reads on an Illumina HiSeq2000. In the source study's methods: SOAPnuke was used to process the raw data, removing reads that contained adapters or uncalled bases, had a mean Phred below 15, or lacked an exact match to the constant primer or identifier. COPE v1.2.5 was used to merge high-quality paired reads, and clonotypes were defined as unique nucleotide sequences. MiTCR v1.1 was used to align the clonotypes against IMGT TRBV, TRBD and TRBJ reference segments. The analysis included only V-J combinations with a frequency above 0.0001, which together covered about 99% of the repertoires. The TCS score was defined as the ratio of F50 (clonal expansion) to E x V (chaos), calculated using BLOSUM62-based TCRdist between CDR3 peptides within each V-J. Welch's t-statistics and random forest reduced around 550 V-J features to 13, which were used in a naive Bayes classifier (R e1071). The public reads were quality trimmed at Q25 with fastp and then assembled into clones with MiXCR by TCRdb, keeping productive beta chains. Each CDR3 protein gets just one entry, which takes the most common genes and DNA from the rows behind it. The V and J calls, along with clone size, are taken from TCRdb and not from the paper's own processing. For this sample there are about 350,000 distinct CDR3 sequences; approximately 18% appear just once. The ten largest clonotypes hold less than 20% of the sample.

Sequencing was done on a sample of blood. The chain couples TRBV12-3 or TRBV12-4 to TRBJ1-3, with the D gene too uncertain to name. This receptor was obtained from a woman aged 40 to 55 with Graves' ophthalmopathy. CDR3 protein: CASSPYSGGNTIYF. The bases read TGTGCCAGCAGTCCCTATTCTGGGGGAAACACCATATATTTT.